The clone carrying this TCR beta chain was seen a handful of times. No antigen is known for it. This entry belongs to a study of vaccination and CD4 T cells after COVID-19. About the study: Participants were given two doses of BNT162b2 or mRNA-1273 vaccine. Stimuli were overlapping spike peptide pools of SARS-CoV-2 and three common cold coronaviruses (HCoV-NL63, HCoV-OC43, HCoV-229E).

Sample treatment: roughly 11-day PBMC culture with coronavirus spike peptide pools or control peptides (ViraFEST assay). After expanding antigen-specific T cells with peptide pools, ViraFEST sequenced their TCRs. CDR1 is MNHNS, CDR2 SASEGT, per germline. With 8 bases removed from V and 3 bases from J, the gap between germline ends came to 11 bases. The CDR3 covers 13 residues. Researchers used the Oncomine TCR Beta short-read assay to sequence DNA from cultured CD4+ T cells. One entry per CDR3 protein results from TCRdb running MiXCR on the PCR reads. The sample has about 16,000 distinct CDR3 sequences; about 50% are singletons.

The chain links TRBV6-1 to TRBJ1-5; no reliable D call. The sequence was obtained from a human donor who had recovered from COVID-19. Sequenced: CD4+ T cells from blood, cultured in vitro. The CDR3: CASVGQYNQPQHF. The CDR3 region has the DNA TGTGCCAGCGTCGGTCAGTACAATCAGCCCCAGCATTTT.